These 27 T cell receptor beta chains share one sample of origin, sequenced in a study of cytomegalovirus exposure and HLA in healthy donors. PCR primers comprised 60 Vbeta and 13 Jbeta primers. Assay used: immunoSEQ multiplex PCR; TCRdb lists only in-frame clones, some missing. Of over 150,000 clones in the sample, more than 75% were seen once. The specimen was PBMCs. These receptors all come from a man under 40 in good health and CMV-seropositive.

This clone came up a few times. The CDR3 reads CSVEGGVAKNIQYF. In DNA, the CDR3 is TGCAGCGTTGAAGGGGGAGTGGCCAAAAACATTCAGTACTTC. The chain is built from TRBV29-1 and TRBJ2-4, with TRBD2 as a possible D gene (5 bases). V was trimmed by 1 base and J by 1 base, leaving 8 bases between them. CDR3 length: 14 residues. Germline CDR1 is SQVTM and CDR2 is ANQGSEA.

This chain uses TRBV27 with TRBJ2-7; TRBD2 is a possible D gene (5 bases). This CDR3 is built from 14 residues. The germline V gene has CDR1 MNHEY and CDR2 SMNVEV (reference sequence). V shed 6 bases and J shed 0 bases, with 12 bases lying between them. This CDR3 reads CASRTGVSSYEQYF. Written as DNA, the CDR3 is TGTGCCAGCAGGACCGGGGTCTCCTCCTACGAGCAGTACTTC.

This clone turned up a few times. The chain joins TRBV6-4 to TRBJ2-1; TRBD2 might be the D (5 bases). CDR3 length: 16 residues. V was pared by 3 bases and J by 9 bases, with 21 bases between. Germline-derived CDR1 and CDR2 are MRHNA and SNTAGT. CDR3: CASSEGIGGRLSEQFF. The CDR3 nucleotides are TGTGCCAGCAGTGAGGGAATTGGCGGGCGGCTAAGTGAGCAGTTCTTC.

This CDR3 is CASSDSMNTEAFF. The CDR3 nucleotides read TGTGCCAGCAGCGACAGTATGAACACTGAAGCTTTCTTT. V and J are TRBV7-9 and TRBJ1-1; TRBD1 might be the D (5 bases). The germline V gene has CDR1 SEHNR and CDR2 FQNEAQ (reference sequence). V lost 5 bases and J lost 0, with 7 bases in between. This CDR3 has 13 amino acids.

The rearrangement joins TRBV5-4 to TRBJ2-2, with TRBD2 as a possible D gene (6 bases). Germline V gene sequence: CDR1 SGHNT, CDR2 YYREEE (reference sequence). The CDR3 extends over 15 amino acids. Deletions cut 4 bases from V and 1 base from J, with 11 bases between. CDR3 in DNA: TGTGCCAGCAGCCGGGAGTCGCGGAACACCGGGGAGCTGTTTTTT. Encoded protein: CASSRESRNTGELFF.

The DNA for the CDR3 is TGTGCCAGCAGCGCCGGGACAGGGGGCCGAGGGACCCAGTACTTC. It is translated as CASSAGTGGRGTQYF. The rearrangement uses TRBV9 and TRBJ2-5, with 12 positions matching TRBD1. CDR3 length: 15 residues. With 3 bases clipped from V and 7 bases from J, the junction kept 7 bases outside the gene matches. From germline, CDR1 is SGDLS and CDR2 YYNGEE. Full variable domain (outside the CDR3, taken from reference TRBV9 and TRBJ2-5): DSGVTQTPKHLITATGQRVTLRCSPRSGDLSVYWYQQSLDQGLQFLIQYYNGEERAKGNILERFSAQQFPDLHSELNLSSLELGDSALYFCASSAGTGGRGTQYFGPGTRLLVL.

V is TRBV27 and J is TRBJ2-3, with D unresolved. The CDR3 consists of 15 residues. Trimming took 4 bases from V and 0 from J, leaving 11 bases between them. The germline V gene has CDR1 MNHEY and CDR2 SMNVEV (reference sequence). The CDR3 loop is CASSSLRPSTDTQYF. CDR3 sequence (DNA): TGTGCCAGCAGTTCGCTCAGGCCCAGCACAGATACGCAGTATTTT.

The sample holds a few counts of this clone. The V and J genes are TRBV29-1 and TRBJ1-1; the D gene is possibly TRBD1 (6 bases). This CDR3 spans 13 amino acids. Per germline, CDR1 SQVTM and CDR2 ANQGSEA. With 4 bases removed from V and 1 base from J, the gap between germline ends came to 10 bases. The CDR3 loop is CSVVRGANTEAFF. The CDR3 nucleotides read TGCAGCGTTGTCCGGGGGGCGAACACTGAAGCTTTCTTT.

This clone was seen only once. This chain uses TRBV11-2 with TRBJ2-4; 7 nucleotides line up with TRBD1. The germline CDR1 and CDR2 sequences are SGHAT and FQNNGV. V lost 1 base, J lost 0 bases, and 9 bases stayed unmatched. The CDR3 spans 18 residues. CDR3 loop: CASSLVAGGYLAKNIQYF. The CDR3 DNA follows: TGTGCCAGCAGCTTAGTGGCAGGGGGATACTTAGCCAAAAACATTCAGTACTTC.

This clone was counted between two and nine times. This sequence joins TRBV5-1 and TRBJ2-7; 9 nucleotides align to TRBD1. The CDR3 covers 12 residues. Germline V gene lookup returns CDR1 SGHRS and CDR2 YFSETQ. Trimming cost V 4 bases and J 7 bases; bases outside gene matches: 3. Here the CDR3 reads CASSVTGGEQYF. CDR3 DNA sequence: TGCGCCAGCAGCGTGACAGGGGGGGAGCAGTACTTC.

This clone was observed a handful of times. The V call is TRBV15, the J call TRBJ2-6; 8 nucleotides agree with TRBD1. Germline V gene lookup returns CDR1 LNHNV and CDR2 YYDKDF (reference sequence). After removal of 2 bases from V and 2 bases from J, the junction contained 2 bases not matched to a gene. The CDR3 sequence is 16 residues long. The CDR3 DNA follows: TGTGCCACCAGCAGACCAGGGGGCACTGGGGCCAACGTCCTGACTTTC. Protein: CATSRPGGTGANVLTF.

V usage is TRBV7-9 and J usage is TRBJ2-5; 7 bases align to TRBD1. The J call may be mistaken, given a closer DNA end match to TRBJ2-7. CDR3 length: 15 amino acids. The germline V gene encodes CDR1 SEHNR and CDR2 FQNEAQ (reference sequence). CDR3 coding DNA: TGTGCCAGCAGCAAACAGGGGCCCGCACCCTACGAGCAGTACTTC. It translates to CASSKQGPAPYEQYF.

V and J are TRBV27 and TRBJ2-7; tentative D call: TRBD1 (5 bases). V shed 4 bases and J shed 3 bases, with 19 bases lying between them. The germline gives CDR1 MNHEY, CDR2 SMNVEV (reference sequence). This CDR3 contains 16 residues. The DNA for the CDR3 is TGTGCCAGCAGTTCGATACTCGGACAAGAGTTCTACGAGCAGTACTTC. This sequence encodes CASSSILGQEFYEQYF.

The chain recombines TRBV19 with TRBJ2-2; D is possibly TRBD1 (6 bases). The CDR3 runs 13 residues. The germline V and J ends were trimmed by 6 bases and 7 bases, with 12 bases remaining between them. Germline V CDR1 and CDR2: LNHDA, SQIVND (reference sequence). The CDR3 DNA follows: TGTGCCAGTAGAGAACAGGGCGACGGGGAGCTGTTTTTT. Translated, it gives CASREQGDGELFF.

The CDR3 loop is CASWMGGEKDTEAFF. The CDR3 coding sequence is TGTGCCAGTTGGATGGGAGGGGAAAAAGACACTGAAGCTTTCTTT. The rearrangement uses TRBV10-3 and TRBJ1-1, with D perhaps TRBD1 (5 bases). V lost 10 bases and J 3 bases, leaving 21 bases between the germline ends. CDR3 length: 15 amino acids. The germline gives CDR1 ENHRY, CDR2 SYGVKD.

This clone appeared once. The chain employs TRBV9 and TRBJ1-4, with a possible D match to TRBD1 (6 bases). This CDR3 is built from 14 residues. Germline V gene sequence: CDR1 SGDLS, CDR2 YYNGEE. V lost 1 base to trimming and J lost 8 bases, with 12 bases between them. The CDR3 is CASSVSGQGEKLFF. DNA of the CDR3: TGTGCCAGCAGCGTATCAGGTCAGGGGGAAAAACTGTTTTTT.

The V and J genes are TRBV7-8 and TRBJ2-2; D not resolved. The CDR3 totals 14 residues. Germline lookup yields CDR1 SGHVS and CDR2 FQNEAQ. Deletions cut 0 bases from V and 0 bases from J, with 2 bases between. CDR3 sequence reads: CASSLATNTGELFF. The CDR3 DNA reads TGTGCCAGCAGCTTAGCTACGAACACCGGGGAGCTGTTTTTT.

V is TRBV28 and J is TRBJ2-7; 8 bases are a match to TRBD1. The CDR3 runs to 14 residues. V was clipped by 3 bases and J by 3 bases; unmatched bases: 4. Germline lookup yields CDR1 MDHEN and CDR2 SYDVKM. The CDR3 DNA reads TGTGCCAGCAGTTTCGTGGACAGGGACTACGAGCAGTACTTC. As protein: CASSFVDRDYEQYF. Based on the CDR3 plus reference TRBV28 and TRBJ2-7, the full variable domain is DVKVTQSSRYLVKRTGEKVFLECVQDMDHENMFWYRQDPGLGLRLIYFSYDVKMKEKGDIPEGYSVSREKKERFSLILESASTNQTSMYLCASSFVDRDYEQYFGPGTRLTVT.

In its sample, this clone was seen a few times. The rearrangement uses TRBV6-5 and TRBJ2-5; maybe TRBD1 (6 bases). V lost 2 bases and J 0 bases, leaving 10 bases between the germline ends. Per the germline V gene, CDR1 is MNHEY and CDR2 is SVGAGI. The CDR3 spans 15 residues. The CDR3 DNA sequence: TGTGCCAGCAGTTACCTACAGGGTAACCAAGAGACCCAGTACTTC. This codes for CASSYLQGNQETQYF.

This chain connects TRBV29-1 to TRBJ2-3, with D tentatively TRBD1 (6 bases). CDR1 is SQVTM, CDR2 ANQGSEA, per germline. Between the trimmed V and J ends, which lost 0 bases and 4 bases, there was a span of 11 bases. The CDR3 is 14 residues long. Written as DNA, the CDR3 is TGCAGCGTTGAAGAATGGGGGCAGTCAGATACGCAGTATTTT. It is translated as CSVEEWGQSDTQYF.

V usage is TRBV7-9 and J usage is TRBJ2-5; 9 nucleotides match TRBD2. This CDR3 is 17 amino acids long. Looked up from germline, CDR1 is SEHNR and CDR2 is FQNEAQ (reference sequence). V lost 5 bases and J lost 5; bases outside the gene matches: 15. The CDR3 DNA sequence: TGTGCCAGCAGCCGGAGCTGGGTAGCGGGAGAAGGGGAGACCCAGTACTTC. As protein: CASSRSWVAGEGETQYF. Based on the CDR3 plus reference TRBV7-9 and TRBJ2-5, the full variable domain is DTGVSQNPRHKITKRGQNVTFRCDPISEHNRLYWYRQTLGQGPEFLTYFQNEAQLEKSRLLSDRFSAERPKGSFSTLEIQRTEQGDSAMYLCASSRSWVAGEGETQYFGPGTRLLVL.

The CDR3: CASSFDRDVGEQYF. In DNA form, the CDR3 reads TGCGCCAGCAGCTTCGACAGGGACGTAGGTGAGCAGTACTTC. The chain has TRBV5-1 and TRBJ2-7; TRBD1 aligns across 7 bases. V lost 2 bases and J lost 7; bases outside the gene matches: 9. The CDR3 consists of 14 residues. Germline assignment: CDR1 SGHRS and CDR2 YFSETQ. Full variable domain (remainder filled in from reference TRBV5-1 and TRBJ2-7): KAGVTQTPRYLIKTRGQQVTLSCSPISGHRSVSWYQQTPGQGLQFLFEYFSETQRNKGNFPGRFSGRQFSNSRSEMNVSTLELGDSALYLCASSFDRDVGEQYFGPGTRLTVT.

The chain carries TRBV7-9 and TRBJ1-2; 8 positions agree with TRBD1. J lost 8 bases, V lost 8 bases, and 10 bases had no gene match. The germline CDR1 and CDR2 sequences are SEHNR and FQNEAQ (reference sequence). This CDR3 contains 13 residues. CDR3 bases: TGTGCCAGCGGCGACAGGGGAGGAAGGGGCTACACCTTC. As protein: CASGDRGGRGYTF.

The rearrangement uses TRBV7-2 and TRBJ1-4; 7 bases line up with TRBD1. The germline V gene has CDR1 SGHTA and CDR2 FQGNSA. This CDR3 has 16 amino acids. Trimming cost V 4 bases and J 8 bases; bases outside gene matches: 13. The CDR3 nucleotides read TGTGCCAGCAGCTCCCGACAGGGTATTCGGTCCGAAAAACTGTTTTTT. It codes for CASSSRQGIRSEKLFF. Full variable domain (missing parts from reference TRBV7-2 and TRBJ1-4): GAGVSQSPSNKVTEKGKDVELRCDPISGHTALYWYRQSLGQGLEFLIYFQGNSAPDKSGLPSDRFSAERTGGSVSTLTIQRTQQEDSAVYLCASSSRQGIRSEKLFFGSGTQLSVL.

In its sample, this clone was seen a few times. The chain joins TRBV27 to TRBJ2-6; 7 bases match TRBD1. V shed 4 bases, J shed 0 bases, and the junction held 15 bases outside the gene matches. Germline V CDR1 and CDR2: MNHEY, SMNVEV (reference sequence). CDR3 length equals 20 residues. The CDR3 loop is CASSSHLITGASSGANVLTF. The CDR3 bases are TGTGCCAGCAGTTCCCACCTTATAACAGGGGCGAGCTCTGGGGCCAACGTCCTGACTTTC.

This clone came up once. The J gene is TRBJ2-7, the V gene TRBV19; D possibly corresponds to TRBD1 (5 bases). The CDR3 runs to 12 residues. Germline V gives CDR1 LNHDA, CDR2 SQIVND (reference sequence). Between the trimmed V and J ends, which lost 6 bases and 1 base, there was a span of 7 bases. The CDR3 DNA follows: TGTGCCAGTAGCGACAGATCCTACGAGCAGTACTTC. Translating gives CASSDRSYEQYF.

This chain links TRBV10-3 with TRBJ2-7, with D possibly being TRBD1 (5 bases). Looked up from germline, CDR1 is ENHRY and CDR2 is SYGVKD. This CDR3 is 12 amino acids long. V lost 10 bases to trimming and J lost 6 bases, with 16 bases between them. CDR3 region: CATGLRASEQYF. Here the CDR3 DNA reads TGTGCCACCGGCCTCAGGGCTTCCGAGCAGTACTTC.